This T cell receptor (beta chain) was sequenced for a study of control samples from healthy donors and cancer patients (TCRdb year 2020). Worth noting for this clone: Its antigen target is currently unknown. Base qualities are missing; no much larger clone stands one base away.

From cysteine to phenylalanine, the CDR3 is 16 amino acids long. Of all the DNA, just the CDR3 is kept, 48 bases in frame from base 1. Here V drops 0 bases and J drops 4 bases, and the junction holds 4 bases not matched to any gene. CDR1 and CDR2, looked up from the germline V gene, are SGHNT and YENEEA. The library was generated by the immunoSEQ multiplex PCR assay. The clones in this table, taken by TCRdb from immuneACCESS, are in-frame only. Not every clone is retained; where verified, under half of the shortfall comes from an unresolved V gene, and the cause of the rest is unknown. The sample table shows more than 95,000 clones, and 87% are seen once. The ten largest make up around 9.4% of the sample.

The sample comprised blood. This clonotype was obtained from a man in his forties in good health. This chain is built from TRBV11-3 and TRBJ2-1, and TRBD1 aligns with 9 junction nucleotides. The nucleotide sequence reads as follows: TGTGCCAGCAGCTTAGAGGGACAGGGCTTTTACAATGAGCAGTTCTTC. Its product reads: CASSLEGQGFYNEQFF.